These 12 T cell receptor beta chains were all obtained from the same sample, sequenced in a study of cytomegalovirus exposure and HLA in healthy donors. 13 Jbeta primers and 60 Vbeta primers were used for the PCR. Here immunoSEQ multiplex PCR was the method, and the copy in TCRdb shows in-frame clones only, minus some. The sample includes about 160,000 clones, roughly 77% of them seen just once. Specimen: PBMCs. These receptors all stem from a human donor in good health.

The chain carries TRBV6-5 and TRBJ2-2, with a possible D match to TRBD1 (6 bases). The germline gives CDR1 MNHEY, CDR2 SVGAGI. The CDR3 loop spans 16 amino acids. V lost 3 bases and J lost 0, with 11 bases in between. CDR3 protein: CASSYLTGANTGELFF. In DNA, the CDR3 is TGTGCCAGCAGTTATTTGACAGGCGCGAACACCGGGGAGCTGTTTTTT.

J is TRBJ1-2 and V is TRBV5-6; D is ambiguous. The CDR3 has 13 amino acids. Trimming pared 0 bases from V and 5 bases from J, leaving 8 bases between. Germline V gene data show CDR1 as SGHDT and CDR2 as YYEEEE. The CDR3 here is CASSLGAAYGYTF. The CDR3 DNA reads as TGTGCCAGCAGCTTGGGGGCCGCTTATGGCTACACCTTC.

This chain uses TRBV6-5 with TRBJ2-5; possible D gene TRBD2, 5 bases. The V gene's germline CDR1 is MNHEY and CDR2 SVGAGI. V was cut by 2 bases and J by 2 bases, with 15 bases left in between. The CDR3 loop spans 16 amino acids. The chain's CDR3 is CASSYVLFGEQETQYF. CDR3 bases: TGTGCCAGCAGTTACGTTCTGTTCGGGGAACAAGAGACCCAGTACTTC.

This clone was seen a handful of times. The chain uses TRBV7-9 and TRBJ2-1; 8 positions match TRBD1. V lost 2 bases, J lost 7 bases, and 10 bases stayed unmatched. CDR1 and CDR2 from the germline V gene are SEHNR and FQNEAQ (reference sequence). The CDR3 is 16 residues long. CDR3 bases: TGTGCCAGCAGCTTATTGGTCAGGGGGCGTGTTAATGAGCAGTTCTTC. This gives the protein CASSLLVRGRVNEQFF. The full variable domain, its missing parts supplied by reference TRBV7-9 and TRBJ2-1, is DTGVSQNPRHKITKRGQNVTFRCDPISEHNRLYWYRQTLGQGPEFLTYFQNEAQLEKSRLLSDRFSAERPKGSFSTLEIQRTEQGDSAMYLCASSLLVRGRVNEQFFGPGTRLTVL.

The chain is built from TRBV4-1 and TRBJ2-1, with TRBD1 identical over 10 bases. Germline V lookup: CDR1 MGHRA, CDR2 YSYEKL. V dropped 1 base and J dropped 2; count of bases not matched to a gene: 2. The length of the CDR3 is 16 residues. The CDR3 protein is CASSQVGTGAYNEQFF. DNA of the CDR3: TGCGCCAGCAGCCAAGTCGGGACAGGGGCCTACAATGAGCAGTTCTTC.

The chain couples TRBV2 to TRBJ1-1, with unresolved D. Trimming stripped 7 bases from V and 0 bases from J, with 15 bases between. There are 15 residues in the CDR3. Germline CDR1 SNHLY, CDR2 FYNNEI. This CDR3 is CASKTAGYMNTEAFF. For the CDR3, the DNA is TGTGCCAGCAAGACCGCGGGATACATGAACACTGAAGCTTTCTTT. The full variable domain, completed using reference TRBV2 and TRBJ1-1, is EPEVTQTPSHQVTQMGQEVILRCVPISNHLYFYWYRQILGQKVEFLVSFYNNEISEKSEIFDDQFSVERPDGSNFTLKIRSTKLEDSAMYFCASKTAGYMNTEAFFGQGTRLTVV.

This clone was picked up one time. The gene calls are TRBV11-2 and TRBJ2-7; possible D gene TRBD2, 5 bases. Germline CDR1 and CDR2: SGHAT and FQNNGV. The CDR3 loop spans 13 amino acids. The ends were cut back, 5 bases at V and 0 bases at J, with 8 bases in the middle. In DNA, the CDR3 is TGTGCCAGCAGCCTCCGGGACTCCTACGAGCAGTACTTC. It yields the protein CASSLRDSYEQYF.

The sample holds one count of this clone. The rearrangement joins TRBV11-2 to TRBJ1-1; 9 bases are a match to TRBD1. This CDR3 comprises 16 residues. Looked up from germline, CDR1 is SGHAT and CDR2 is FQNNGV. With 7 bases clipped from V and 0 bases from J, the junction kept 9 bases outside the gene matches. CDR3 in amino acids: CASIGGTGPMNTEAFF. The CDR3 DNA is TGTGCCAGCATAGGTGGGACAGGGCCAATGAACACTGAAGCTTTCTTT. Full variable domain (rest looked up from reference TRBV11-2 and TRBJ1-1): EAGVAQSPRYKIIEKRQSVAFWCNPISGHATLYWYQQILGQGPKLLIQFQNNGVVDDSQLPKDRFSAERLKGVDSTLKIQPAKLEDSAVYLCASIGGTGPMNTEAFFGQGTRLTVV.

This chain uses TRBV28 with TRBJ1-1, with 7 bases lining up with TRBD1. Germline CDR1 and CDR2: MDHEN and SYDVKM. This CDR3 has 13 amino acids. With V trimmed by 7 bases and J by 5 bases, 7 bases remained unmatched. The DNA of the CDR3 is TGTGCCAGCAAGGAGGGGGCGGATACTGAAGCTTTCTTT. As protein: CASKEGADTEAFF.

The rearrangement links TRBV6-5 to TRBJ2-5; D gene uncertain. The CDR3 has 14 residues. Germline CDR1 and CDR2: MNHEY and SVGAGI. Trimming left V 2 bases short and J 0 bases short, with 7 bases between. In nucleotides, the CDR3 is TGTGCCAGCAGTTACCAGAAGTACCAAGAGACCCAGTACTTC. Residues: CASSYQKYQETQYF.

V is TRBV16 and J is TRBJ2-1; D ambiguous. Trimming cost V 1 base and J 7 bases, with 14 bases left between them. The CDR3 extends over 15 amino acids. CDR1 is KGHSY and CDR2 is FQNENV in the germline V gene. The CDR3 bases are TGTGCCAGCAGCCAATTCGGCCCCGTCGGGAATGAGCAGTTCTTC. Its protein product is CASSQFGPVGNEQFF.

The chain has TRBV7-8 and TRBJ1-5; D gene ambiguous. Germline V lookup: CDR1 SGHVS, CDR2 FQNEAQ. The CDR3 covers 12 residues. Trimming stripped 5 bases from V and 7 bases from J, with 9 bases between. The chain's CDR3 is CASSISSQPQHF. CDR3 nucleotide sequence: TGTGCCAGCAGCATCAGTAGCCAGCCCCAGCATTTT.